Ten or more counts support the clone carrying this TCR beta chain. From the PCR reads, TCRdb re-called clones with MiXCR. The sample lists about 70,000 clones; less than 20% were seen once. V lost 3 bases, J lost 5 bases, and 14 bases lay in between. This CDR3 contains 15 residues. This specimen comes from a study of metastatic and nonmetastatic thyroid tumors. All patients were untreated before thyroid surgery. This chain joins TRBV12-3 or TRBV12-4 and TRBJ2-1; D tentatively reads TRBD1 or TRBD2 (5 bases each). The specimen was blood. The sequence was collected from a female donor with papillary thyroid cancer or a benign thyroid nodule (not recorded which). Some clones in this sample may be carry-over from other donors' samples. CDR3 nucleotides: TGTGCCAGCAGTTTGTCTTACGGGGCGCACAATGAGCAGTTCTTC. Translated, it gives CASSLSYGAHNEQFF.